These 27 T cell receptor beta chains were sequenced from one sample in a study of T-cell reconstitution after alpha-beta-depleted transplantation in children. Library preparation (for TCRbeta) was performed with unique molecular identifiers. TCRdb re-called the PCR reads with MiXCR, one entry per CDR3 protein. Counted here are more than 45,000 distinct CDR3 sequences, around half occurring once; the ten biggest clones make up under 40%. Sample: peripheral blood, taken before TCRalphabeta/CD19-depleted stem cell transplant. The receptors were gathered from a boy in the first two years of life with SCID, due to receive a stem cell transplant.

The CDR3 protein is CASREHGTDITDTQYF. In DNA, the CDR3 is TGTGCCAGCAGGGAGCATGGGACAGACATCACAGATACGCAGTATTTT. V and J are TRBV27 and TRBJ2-3, with 7 bases fitting TRBD1. In germline, CDR1 is MNHEY, CDR2 SMNVEV (reference sequence). The CDR3 extends over 16 amino acids. The junction had 11 bases not matched to a gene; V was cut back by 6 bases and J by 2 bases.

CDR3 in DNA: TGTGCCAGCAGTTACTCGAACCTCCTCATTTCAGGAGGCCTGGGGTTTCAAGAGACCCAGTACTTC. Its protein is CASSYSNLLISGGLGFQETQYF. The V gene is TRBV6-2 or TRBV6-3, the J gene TRBJ2-5; the D gene is possibly TRBD2 (5 bases). Trimming cost V 0 bases and J 2 bases, with 31 bases left between them. CDR3 length: 22 residues. Germline CDR1 is MNHEY and CDR2 is SVGEGT.

The chain combines TRBV20-1 with TRBJ1-5; 7 bases align to TRBD1. After removal of 3 bases from V and 7 bases from J, the junction contained 12 bases not matched to a gene. Germline V CDR1 and CDR2: DFQATT, SNEGSKA (reference sequence). This CDR3 comprises 15 residues. CDR3 residues: CSASGHRGVRQPQHF. CDR3 nucleotides: TGCAGTGCTAGCGGTCACAGGGGAGTGAGGCAGCCCCAGCATTTT.

The chain combines TRBV6-1 with TRBJ1-5, with D tentatively TRBD1 (5 bases). CDR3 size: 15 residues. Germline V CDR1 and CDR2: MNHNS, SASEGT. Trimming removed 5 bases at V and 2 bases at J, with 13 bases between. Here the CDR3 DNA reads TGTGCCAGCAGTCCGGGGGTGGGGGGCAATCAGCCCCAGCATTTT. This translates into CASSPGVGGNQPQHF.

The rearrangement joins TRBV20-1 to TRBJ2-3, with 7 bases fitting TRBD2. The length of the CDR3 is 16 residues. Germline values: CDR1 DFQATT, CDR2 SNEGSKA (reference sequence). V shed 3 bases, J shed 6 bases, and the junction held 15 bases outside the gene matches. The CDR3 nucleotides are TGCAGTGCTAGTGCATTCGGGCTAGCGGTACACGATACGCAGTATTTT. Translated, it gives CSASAFGLAVHDTQYF.

The V gene is TRBV20-1, the J gene TRBJ2-3, with 9 bases that match TRBD2. Trimming took 6 bases from V and 4 from J; bases not matched to a gene: 8. The CDR3 length is 14 residues. CDR1 and CDR2 from the germline V gene are DFQATT and SNEGSKA (reference sequence). CDR3 residues: CSAQGTSTPDTQYF. As DNA, the CDR3 is TGCAGTGCCCAGGGGACTAGCACCCCAGATACGCAGTATTTT.

V and J are TRBV10-3 and TRBJ1-5, with D perhaps matching TRBD1 (6 bases). V was clipped by 6 bases and J by 1 base, with 7 bases between them. The CDR3 covers 13 residues. Germline V gives CDR1 ENHRY, CDR2 SYGVKD. Here the CDR3 DNA reads TGTGCCATCAGGGGACAAAGCAATCAGCCCCAGCATTTT. Its translation is CAIRGQSNQPQHF.

The chain has TRBV20-1 and TRBJ2-3; 8 nucleotides match TRBD2. The CDR3 sequence is 17 residues long. V lost 2 bases to trimming and J lost 0 bases; unmatched junction nucleotides: 10. Germline CDR1 DFQATT, CDR2 SNEGSKA (reference sequence). The CDR3 DNA reads as TGCAGTGCTAGACCGGGGGGGCTTAGTGGGAGCACAGATACGCAGTATTTT. This translates into CSARPGGLSGSTDTQYF.

This clonotype showed up just a few times. The chain has TRBV9 and TRBJ2-3; D may be TRBD2 (5 bases). The CDR3 loop spans 15 amino acids. The germline gives CDR1 SGDLS, CDR2 YYNGEE. V lost 0 bases and J 2 bases, leaving 10 bases between the germline ends. In DNA form, the CDR3 reads TGTGCCAGCAGCGTAGGGCTAGCTCCCACAGATACGCAGTATTTT. This sequence encodes CASSVGLAPTDTQYF.

The chain employs TRBV2 and TRBJ1-5; weak D call: TRBD1 (6 bases). The CDR3 consists of 15 residues. Trimming took off 3 bases at V and 1 base at J, with 10 bases between the two ends. Germline V lookup: CDR1 SNHLY, CDR2 FYNNEI. The CDR3 region is CASSDWGASNQPQHF. The CDR3 DNA sequence: TGTGCCAGCAGTGATTGGGGGGCGAGCAATCAGCCCCAGCATTTT. Using reference TRBV2 and TRBJ1-5 for the parts outside the CDR3, the full variable domain is EPEVTQTPSHQVTQMGQEVILRCVPISNHLYFYWYRQILGQKVEFLVSFYNNEISEKSEIFDDQFSVERPDGSNFTLKIRSTKLEDSAMYFCASSDWGASNQPQHFGDGTRLSIL.

The table lists this clonotype with a count of one. The rearrangement joins TRBV7-9 to TRBJ1-6; 8 positions agree with TRBD1. The J segment lost 8 bases and the V segment lost 5 bases, leaving 5 bases of the junction unmatched. This CDR3 has 14 residues. Germline assignment: CDR1 SEHNR and CDR2 FQNEAQ (reference sequence). CDR3: CASSPQGAHSPLHF. The DNA for the CDR3 is TGTGCCAGCAGCCCCCAGGGGGCTCATTCACCCCTCCACTTT.

V gene TRBV5-8 combines with J gene TRBJ2-7; weak D call: TRBD1 (5 bases). From germline, CDR1 is SGHTS and CDR2 YDEGEE. There are 15 residues in the CDR3. V was shortened by 2 bases and J by 5 bases, with 17 bases between the two germline ends. The CDR3 spells CASSFWQGGRDEQYF. Written as DNA, the CDR3 is TGTGCCAGCAGCTTTTGGCAGGGTGGGCGAGACGAGCAGTACTTC. Together with reference TRBV5-8 and TRBJ2-7, the CDR3 gives the full variable domain: EAGVTQSPTHLIKTRGQQATLRCSPISGHTSVYWYQQALGLGLQFLLWYDEGEERNRGNFPPRFSGRQFPNYSSELNVNALELEDSALYLCASSFWQGGRDEQYFGPGTRLTVT.

The V and J genes are TRBV6-1 and TRBJ2-4; D gene unclear. The germline V and J ends were trimmed by 2 bases and 1 base, with 15 bases remaining between them. This CDR3 contains 17 residues. The germline CDR1 and CDR2 sequences are MNHNS and SASEGT. The CDR3 nucleotides are TGTGCCAGCAGTGAACGCGAAATTTACTCCGCCAAAAACATTCAGTACTTC. The encoded protein is CASSEREIYSAKNIQYF.

This sequence joins TRBV7-8 and TRBJ2-7; D not resolved. This CDR3 region has 13 residues. Trimming shortened V by 1 base and J by 3 bases, and 7 bases separated the two germline ends. CDR1 and CDR2 (germline): SGHVS, FQNEAQ. The CDR3: CASSLVGGYEQYF. CDR3 nucleotides: TGTGCCAGCAGCTTAGTCGGTGGCTACGAGCAGTACTTC.

The J gene is TRBJ1-5, the V gene TRBV10-1; D ambiguous. V was clipped by 2 bases and J by 5 bases, with 7 bases between them. The length of the CDR3 is 13 residues. Per the germline V gene, CDR1 is WNHNN and CDR2 is SYGVQD (reference sequence). The chain's CDR3 is CASSEDIYQPQHF. DNA of the CDR3: TGCGCCAGCAGTGAGGACATTTATCAGCCCCAGCATTTT.

V gene TRBV3-1 combines with J gene TRBJ1-1; TRBD1 agrees at 7 bases. CDR3 size: 14 residues. CDR1 LGHDT and CDR2 YNNKEL come from the germline V gene (reference sequence). Trimming cost V 6 bases and J 6 bases; bases outside gene matches: 10. The CDR3 region is CASRLQGGSSEAFF. The CDR3 nucleotides are TGTGCCAGCAGACTCCAGGGGGGTTCCTCTGAAGCTTTCTTT.

This clonotype was seen only a few times. The chain joins TRBV11-2 to TRBJ1-2; perhaps TRBD1 as D (5 bases). The CDR3 extends over 14 amino acids. The germline V and J ends were trimmed by 1 base and 4 bases, with 10 bases remaining between them. Germline V gene sequence: CDR1 SGHAT, CDR2 FQNNGV. The CDR3: CASSLVGAGYGYTF. As DNA, the CDR3 is TGTGCCAGCAGCTTAGTCGGGGCTGGCTATGGCTACACCTTC.

This clonotype occurred once. The V and J genes are TRBV12-3 or TRBV12-4 and TRBJ2-1; TRBD1 matches at 7 bases. The CDR3 length is 15 residues. The V segment lost 6 bases and the J segment 0 bases; nucleotides outside the gene matches: 5. CDR3 bases: TGTGCCAGCAGATTACAGGGGAGCTCCTACAATGAGCAGTTCTTC. Translating gives CASRLQGSSYNEQFF.

V usage is TRBV20-1 and J usage is TRBJ2-7; D unresolved. The germline V gene encodes CDR1 DFQATT and CDR2 SNEGSKA (reference sequence). Trimming stripped 4 bases from V and 4 bases from J, with 14 bases between. The CDR3 length is 13 residues. CDR3 in DNA: TGCAGTGCTAAATCGGGTTCTGATTACGAGCAGTACTTC. This translates into CSAKSGSDYEQYF.

This clonotype was observed a few times. The V gene is TRBV5-1, the J gene TRBJ2-1, with 7 nucleotides matching TRBD1. The germline gives CDR1 SGHRS, CDR2 YFSETQ. CDR3 size: 14 residues. V was pared by 2 bases and J by 6 bases, with 5 bases of the junction left unmatched. The CDR3 sequence is CASSLGGAGNEQFF. CDR3 in DNA: TGCGCCAGCAGCTTAGGGGGCGCCGGCAATGAGCAGTTCTTC.

The sample holds a few counts of this clonotype. The chain recombines TRBV7-3 with TRBJ2-5; D perhaps matches TRBD2 (5 bases). The germline V gene encodes CDR1 SGHTA and CDR2 FQGTGA. The CDR3 consists of 16 residues. V lost 4 bases and J lost 2, with 17 bases in between. Here the CDR3 DNA reads TGTGCCAGCAGCTCCACCTTGATAGGGAGTCAAGAGACCCAGTACTTC. Amino acids: CASSSTLIGSQETQYF.

This clonotype was counted a few times. The rearrangement joins TRBV29-1 to TRBJ2-7; D might be TRBD2 (6 bases). The CDR3 is 13 amino acids. The V end lost 7 bases, the J end lost 0 bases, and 13 bases lay between the germline ends. From germline, CDR1 is SQVTM and CDR2 ANQGSEA. CDR3 protein: CSAGDSSSYEQYF. The CDR3 DNA sequence: TGCAGCGCCGGGGACTCGAGCTCCTACGAGCAGTACTTC.

This clonotype was counted between two and nine times. V gene TRBV20-1 combines with J gene TRBJ2-7; 10 nucleotides align to TRBD1. Germline V gene lookup returns CDR1 DFQATT and CDR2 SNEGSKA (reference sequence). CDR3 size: 13 residues. After removal of 6 bases from V and 3 bases from J, the junction contained 5 bases not matched to a gene. In DNA, the CDR3 is TGCAGTGCCGGACAGGGGGGAGGCTACGAGCAGTACTTC. Amino acid sequence: CSAGQGGGYEQYF.

This chain connects TRBV15 to TRBJ2-5; 9 nucleotides align to TRBD2. Germline values: CDR1 LNHNV, CDR2 YYDKDF (reference sequence). There are 16 residues in the CDR3. V was clipped by 0 bases and J by 7 bases; unmatched bases: 9. This CDR3 is CATSRDGAGGRGTQYF. DNA of the CDR3: TGTGCCACCAGCAGAGATGGAGCGGGGGGCCGGGGGACCCAGTACTTC.

The chain recombines TRBV12-3 or TRBV12-4 with TRBJ1-1; 7 nucleotides agree with TRBD1. The CDR3 has 14 amino acids. With V trimmed by 6 bases and J by 5 bases, 9 bases remained unmatched. The CDR3 sequence: CASSSDREGTEAFF. The CDR3 DNA reads as TGTGCCAGCAGCTCCGACAGGGAGGGAACTGAAGCTTTCTTT.

This chain links TRBV28 with TRBJ2-3; 7 bases are shared with TRBD1. The CDR3 runs 15 residues. From germline, CDR1 is MDHEN and CDR2 SYDVKM. The trim removed 6 bases at V and 4 bases at J, leaving 10 bases unmatched. DNA for the CDR3: TGTGCCAGCAGACTCCTGAGACAGGGCCCAGATACGCAGTATTTT. Translating it yields CASRLLRQGPDTQYF.

This clonotype was observed a handful of times. This rearrangement joins TRBV27 to TRBJ2-7; no clear D gene. Germline V CDR1 and CDR2: MNHEY, SMNVEV (reference sequence). V was cut by 5 bases and J by 4 bases, with 12 bases left in between. The CDR3 sequence is 13 residues long. CDR3 loop: CASSILGGYEQYF. The CDR3 coding sequence is TGTGCCAGCAGTATCCTGGGTGGATACGAGCAGTACTTC.